The source of this TCR beta chain is a study of vaccination and CD4 T cells after COVID-19. Trimming stripped 9 bases from V and 0 bases from J, with 12 bases between. CDR3 size: 15 residues. Germline V gives CDR1 LNHNV, CDR2 YYDKDF (reference sequence). The study, taken as a whole, reports: Reactive clonotype counts went from median approximately 21 after infection to roughly 39 after vaccination, nonsignificantly.

The Oncomine TCR Beta short-read assay was applied to DNA of cultured CD4+ T cells. Researchers extracted genomic DNA from CD4+ T cells that had been cultured. TCRdb redid the calling of the PCR reads with MiXCR, one entry per CDR3 protein. Among about 14,000 distinct CDR3 sequences, around two fifths were seen once, and the ten largest hold about 10%. This clonotype was observed a handful of times. The antigen remains undetermined. As for treatment: roughly 10-day PBMC culture with coronavirus spike peptide pools or control peptides (ViraFEST assay). The rearrangement uses TRBV15 and TRBJ2-6; D remains unclear. Sequencing was performed on CD4+ T cells from blood, cultured in vitro. The origin of this receptor is a human donor who had recovered from COVID-19. The CDR3 loop reads CATSDRSSGANVLTF. The CDR3 DNA follows: TGTGCCACTTCGGACCGGTCCTCTGGGGCCAACGTCCTGACTTTC.